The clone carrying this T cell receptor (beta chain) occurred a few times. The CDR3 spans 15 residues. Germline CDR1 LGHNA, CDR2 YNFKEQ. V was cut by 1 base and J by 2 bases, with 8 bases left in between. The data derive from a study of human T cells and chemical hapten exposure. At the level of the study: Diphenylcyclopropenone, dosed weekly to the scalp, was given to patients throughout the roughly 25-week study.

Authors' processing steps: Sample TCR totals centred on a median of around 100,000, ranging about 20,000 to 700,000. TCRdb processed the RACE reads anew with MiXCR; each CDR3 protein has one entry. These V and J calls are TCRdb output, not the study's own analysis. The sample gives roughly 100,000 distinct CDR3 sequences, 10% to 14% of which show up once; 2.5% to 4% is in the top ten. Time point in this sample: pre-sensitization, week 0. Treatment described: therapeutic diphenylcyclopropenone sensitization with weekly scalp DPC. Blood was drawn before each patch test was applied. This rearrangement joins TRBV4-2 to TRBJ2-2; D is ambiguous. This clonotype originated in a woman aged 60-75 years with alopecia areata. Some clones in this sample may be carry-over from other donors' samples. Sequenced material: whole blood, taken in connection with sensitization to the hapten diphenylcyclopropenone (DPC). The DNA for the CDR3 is TGTGCCAGCAGCCAAGGGACCCTTAACACCGGGGAGCTGTTTTTT. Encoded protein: CASSQGTLNTGELFF.